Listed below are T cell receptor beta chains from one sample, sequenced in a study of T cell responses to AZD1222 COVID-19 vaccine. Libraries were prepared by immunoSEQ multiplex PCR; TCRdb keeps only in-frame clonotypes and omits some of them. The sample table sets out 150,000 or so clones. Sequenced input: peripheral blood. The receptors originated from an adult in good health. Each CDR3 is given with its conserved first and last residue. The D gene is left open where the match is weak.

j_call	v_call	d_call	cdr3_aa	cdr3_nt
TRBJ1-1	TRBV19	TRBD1	CASSKDRGTEAFF	TGTGCCAGTAGTAAAGACAGGGGAACTGAAGCTTTCTTT
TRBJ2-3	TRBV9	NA	CASSVEGPATDTQYF	TGTGCCAGCAGCGTAGAGGGGCCGGCCACAGATACGCAGTATTTT
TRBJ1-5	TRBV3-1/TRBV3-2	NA	CASSLPNQPQHF	TGTGCCAGCAGCCTTCCTAATCAGCCCCAGCATTTT
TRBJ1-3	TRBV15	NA	CATSRDLGSSGNTIYF	TGTGCCACCAGCAGAGACCTGGGAAGCTCTGGAAACACCATATATTTT
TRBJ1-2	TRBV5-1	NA	CASSPVLELDGYTF	TGCGCCAGCAGCCCAGTTCTGGAGTTAGATGGCTACACCTTC
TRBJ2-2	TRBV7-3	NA	CASSLQGMMGTGELFF	TGTGCCAGCAGCTTACAGGGGATGATGGGCACCGGGGAGCTGTTTTTT
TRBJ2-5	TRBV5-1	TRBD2	CASSFRLAGRQETQYF	TGCGCCAGCAGCTTTCGGCTAGCGGGGCGCCAGGAGACCCAGTACTTC
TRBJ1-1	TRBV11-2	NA	CASSLVARNGYTEAFF	TGTGCCAGCAGCTTAGTCGCCCGGAACGGTTACACTGAAGCTTTCTTT
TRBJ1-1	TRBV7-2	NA	CASSPGGEEAFF	TGTGCCAGCAGCCCCGGGGGTGAGGAAGCTTTCTTT
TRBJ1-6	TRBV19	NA	CASSIRGRSPLHF	TGTGCCAGTAGTATAAGGGGACGATCACCCCTCCACTTT
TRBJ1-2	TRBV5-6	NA	CASSPGQNYGYTF	TGTGCCAGCAGCCCGGGACAAAACTATGGCTACACCTTC
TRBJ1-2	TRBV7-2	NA	CASSLAGYGYTF	TGTGCCAGCAGCTTAGCGGGCTATGGCTACACCTTC
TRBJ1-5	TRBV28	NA	CASSSPSQGQPQHF	TGTGCCAGCAGTTCCCCATCACAGGGACAGCCCCAGCATTTT
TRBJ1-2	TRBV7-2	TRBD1	CASSQGGNYGYTF	TGTGCCAGCAGCCAGGGGGGGAACTATGGCTACACCTTC
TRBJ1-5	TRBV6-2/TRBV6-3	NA	CASSQQSAGNQPQHF	TGTGCCAGCAGTCAACAGAGCGCCGGGAATCAGCCCCAGCATTTT
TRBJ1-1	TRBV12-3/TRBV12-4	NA	CASRRRDTEAFF	TGTGCCAGCAGACGACGGGACACTGAAGCTTTCTTT
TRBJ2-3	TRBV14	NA	CASSQDLVRTDTQYF	TGTGCCAGCAGCCAAGATTTGGTCCGCACAGATACGCAGTATTTT
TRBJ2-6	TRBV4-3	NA	CASSQDSGAGANVLTF	TGCGCCAGCAGCCAAGATTCTGGGGCTGGGGCCAACGTCCTGACTTTC
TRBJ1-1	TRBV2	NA	CASSEQGRTEAFF	TGTGCCAGCAGTGAACAGGGGCGCACTGAAGCTTTCTTT
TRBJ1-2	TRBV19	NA	CASSISVAGVNSDGYTF	TGTGCCAGTAGTATTTCTGTGGCGGGGGTTAATTCGGATGGCTACACCTTC
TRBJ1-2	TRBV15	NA	CATSRERVTSSIRYGYTF	TGTGCCACCAGCAGAGAGCGGGTGACTTCCTCAATAAGATATGGCTACACCTTC
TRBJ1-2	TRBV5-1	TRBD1	CASGTGGVPYGYTF	TGCGCCAGCGGGACAGGAGGGGTTCCCTATGGCTACACCTTC
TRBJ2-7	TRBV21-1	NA	CASRGGTGSYEQYF	TGTGCCAGCAGGGGCGGGACAGGGAGCTACGAGCAGTACTTC
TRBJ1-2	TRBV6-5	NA	CASSPGGGNYGYTF	TGTGCCAGCAGTCCCGGGGGGGGTAACTATGGCTACACCTTC
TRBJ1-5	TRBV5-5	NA	CASSLGQKDQPQHF	TGTGCCAGCAGCTTGGGACAGAAGGATCAGCCCCAGCATTTT
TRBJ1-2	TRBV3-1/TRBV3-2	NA	CASSQRGGTGYGYTF	TGTGCCAGCAGCCAGCGGGGGGGAACTGGCTATGGCTACACCTTC
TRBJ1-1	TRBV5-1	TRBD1	CASSAARDRGEAFF	TGCGCCAGCAGCGCCGCCCGGGACAGGGGTGAAGCTTTCTTT
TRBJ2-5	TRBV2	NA	CASKNGEAQETQYF	TGTGCCAGCAAGAACGGAGAAGCTCAAGAGACCCAGTACTTC
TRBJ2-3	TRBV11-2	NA	CASSLWTFGDTQYF	TGTGCCAGCAGCTTGTGGACCTTTGGGGATACGCAGTATTTT
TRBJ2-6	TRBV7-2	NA	CASSERYSGANVLTF	TGTGCCAGCAGCGAGAGATACTCTGGGGCCAACGTCCTGACTTTC
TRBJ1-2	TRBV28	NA	CASSLGLNRQGYTF	TGTGCCAGCAGTTTAGGGCTAAACCGACAGGGCTACACCTTC
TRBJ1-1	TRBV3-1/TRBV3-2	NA	CASSQDSRGLGEAFF	TGTGCCAGCAGCCAAGATTCGCGAGGTCTCGGTGAAGCTTTCTTT
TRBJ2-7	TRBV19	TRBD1	CASSSRTGPYEQYF	TGTGCCAGTAGTTCCAGGACAGGGCCCTACGAGCAGTACTTC
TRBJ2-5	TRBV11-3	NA	CASSLDGGQETQYF	TGTGCCAGCAGCTTAGATGGGGGCCAAGAGACCCAGTACTTC
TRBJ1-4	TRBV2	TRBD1	CASSSQGTGAEKLFF	TGTGCCAGCAGTTCTCAAGGGACAGGGGCCGAAAAACTGTTTTTT
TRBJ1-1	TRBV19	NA	CASTRTGRTEAFF	TGTGCCAGCACAAGAACAGGGCGGACTGAAGCTTTCTTT
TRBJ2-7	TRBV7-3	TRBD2	CASSPGLGYEQYF	TGTGCCAGCAGCCCCGGACTAGGCTACGAGCAGTACTTC
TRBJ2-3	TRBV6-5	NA	CASPRRQGGTDTQYF	TGTGCCAGCCCCCGACGGCAGGGGGGGACAGATACGCAGTATTTT
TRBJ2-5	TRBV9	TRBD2	CASSVARSGEETQYF	TGTGCCAGCAGCGTAGCGCGTAGCGGGGAAGAGACCCAGTACTTC
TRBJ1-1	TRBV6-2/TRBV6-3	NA	CASSLGARKGTEAFF	TGTGCCAGCAGTTTAGGGGCCAGGAAGGGGACTGAAGCTTTCTTT
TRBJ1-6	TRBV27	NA	CASTAQEIMEFTLHF	TGTGCCAGCACGGCCCAGGAGATTATGGAATTCACCCTCCACTTT
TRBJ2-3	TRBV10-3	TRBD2	CAINGPYPGGGWKDTQYF	TGTGCCATCAATGGACCCTACCCTGGCGGGGGTTGGAAAGATACGCAGTATTTT
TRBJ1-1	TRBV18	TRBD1	CASSLTDRVSGNRAFF	TGTGCCAGCTCACTCACGGACAGGGTATCCGGTAATAGAGCTTTCTTT
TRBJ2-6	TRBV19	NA	CASSWSAFSGANVLTF	TGTGCCAGTAGTTGGTCAGCCTTCTCTGGGGCCAACGTCCTGACTTTC
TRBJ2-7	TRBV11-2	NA	CASSSPQGFHEQYF	TGTGCCAGCAGCTCCCCCCAGGGTTTCCACGAGCAGTACTTC
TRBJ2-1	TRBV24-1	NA	CATSDLPQNEQFF	TGTGCCACCAGTGATTTGCCCCAAAATGAGCAGTTCTTC
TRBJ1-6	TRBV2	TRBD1	CASSTDRGGNSPLHF	TGTGCCAGCAGTACCGACAGGGGTGGAAATTCACCCCTCCACTTT
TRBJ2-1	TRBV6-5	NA	CASSYGSRVDEQFF	TGTGCCAGCAGTTACGGTAGTCGTGTCGATGAGCAGTTCTTC
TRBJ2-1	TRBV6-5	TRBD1	CASTGRWGRGNEQFF	TGTGCCAGCACCGGAAGGTGGGGCAGGGGGAATGAGCAGTTCTTC
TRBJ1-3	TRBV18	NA	CASSPRTGTTGNTIYF	TGTGCCAGCTCACCACGGACCGGGACTACGGGAAACACCATATATTTT
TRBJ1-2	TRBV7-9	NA	CASSLEGTLANYGYTF	TGTGCCAGCAGCTTAGAAGGGACACTAGCTAACTATGGCTACACCTTC
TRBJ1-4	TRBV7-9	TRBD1	CASSPGTDNEKLFF	TGTGCCAGCAGCCCCGGGACAGATAATGAAAAACTGTTTTTT
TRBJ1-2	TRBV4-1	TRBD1	CASSGTGVDGQGKGYGYTF	TGCGCCAGCAGCGGAACGGGGGTTGACGGACAGGGGAAGGGCTATGGCTACACCTTC
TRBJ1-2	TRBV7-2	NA	CASSSRQAYGYTF	TGTGCCAGCAGCTCAAGACAGGCGTATGGCTACACCTTC